Presented here are 19 T cell receptor beta chains from one specimen sequenced in a study of blood T cell repertoires in COVID-19. Here immunoSEQ multiplex PCR was the method, and the copy in TCRdb shows in-frame clones only, minus some. The data show about 180,000 clones, 70% to 90% seen once. The material sequenced was peripheral blood. The receptors were gathered from a man aged 65-85 years with active or convalescent COVID-19.

This chain uses TRBV18 with TRBJ1-2; D possibly corresponds to TRBD1 (5 bases). The CDR3 covers 13 residues. The germline V gene encodes CDR1 KGHSH and CDR2 LQKENI. V lost 4 bases and J 7 bases, leaving 13 bases between the germline ends. The CDR3 DNA sequence: TGTGCCAGCTCACATGGGGGGGATCGTGGCTACACCTTC. Its protein product is CASSHGGDRGYTF.

The chain combines TRBV19 with TRBJ1-6, with 11 bases aligning to TRBD1. V gave up 6 bases and J gave up 8 bases; unmatched junction bases: 6. This CDR3 has 15 residues. The germline V gene has CDR1 LNHDA and CDR2 SQIVND (reference sequence). The CDR3 loop is CASSIGDRGYSPLHF. Written as DNA, the CDR3 is TGTGCCAGTAGCATCGGGGACAGGGGGTATTCACCCCTCCACTTT. Based on the CDR3 plus reference TRBV19 and TRBJ1-6, the full variable domain is DGGITQSPKYLFRKEGQNVTLSCEQNLNHDAMYWYRQDPGQGLRLIYYSQIVNDFQKGDIAEGYSVSREKKESFPLTVTSAQKNPTAFYLCASSIGDRGYSPLHFGNGTRLTVT.

The chain employs TRBV7-8 and TRBJ2-3; 8 bases map to TRBD2. Germline assignment: CDR1 SGHVS and CDR2 FQNEAQ. With V trimmed by 3 bases and J by 2 bases, 7 bases remained unmatched. The CDR3 length is 16 residues. The CDR3 here is CASSLWRGALTDTQYF. The CDR3 DNA is TGTGCCAGCAGCTTGTGGCGGGGGGCCCTCACAGATACGCAGTATTTT.

The chain joins TRBV6-1 to TRBJ2-1, with a weak D call TRBD1 (6 bases). Germline CDR1 reads MNHNS; CDR2 reads SASEGT. Trimming left V 2 bases short and J 15 bases short, with 17 bases between. The CDR3 extends over 13 amino acids. The CDR3 here is CASSERRRQDPFF. The CDR3 nucleotides are TGTGCCAGCAGTGAACGTAGAAGACAGGATCCGTTCTTC.

The chain recombines TRBV19 with TRBJ1-4; weak D call: TRBD1 (5 bases). Germline CDR1 LNHDA, CDR2 SQIVND (reference sequence). The CDR3 consists of 14 residues. V lost 10 bases and J lost 7, with 19 bases in between. The CDR3 DNA follows: TGTGCCACCCTGGACATATCGAACACTGAAAAACTGTTTTTT. It specifies CATLDISNTEKLFF.

This clone was seen more than once but under ten times. The rearrangement uses TRBV28 and TRBJ1-4; 8 bases line up with TRBD1. Germline values: CDR1 MDHEN, CDR2 SYDVKM. J gave up 6 bases and V 5 bases, and 5 bases lay outside the gene matches. CDR3 length: 14 amino acids. The CDR3, as DNA: TGTGCCAGCAGTGGACAGGGTATTGATGAAAAACTGTTTTTT. Protein product: CASSGQGIDEKLFF.

V is TRBV5-6 and J is TRBJ1-1; D might be TRBD1 (5 bases). Trimming took 5 bases from V and 2 from J, leaving 13 bases between them. CDR1 and CDR2 (germline): SGHDT, YYEEEE. The CDR3 is made up of 14 amino acids. CDR3 protein: CASRGTGLNTEAFF. DNA for the CDR3: TGTGCCAGCAGGGGAACAGGCCTCAACACTGAAGCTTTCTTT.

The CDR3 loop reads CASRRTGPDYEQYF. The CDR3 nucleotides read TGTGCCAGCAGAAGGACAGGGCCTGACTACGAGCAGTACTTC. The chain recombines TRBV2 with TRBJ2-7, with 8 bases matching TRBD1. V dropped 6 bases and J dropped 3; count of bases not matched to a gene: 7. CDR1 and CDR2 from the germline V gene are SNHLY and FYNNEI. The length of the CDR3 is 14 residues. The entire variable domain, with the rest obtained from reference TRBV2 and TRBJ2-7, is as follows: EPEVTQTPSHQVTQMGQEVILRCVPISNHLYFYWYRQILGQKVEFLVSFYNNEISEKSEIFDDQFSVERPDGSNFTLKIRSTKLEDSAMYFCASRRTGPDYEQYFGPGTRLTVT.

This chain uses TRBV18 with TRBJ2-5; TRBD1 aligns across 7 bases. In germline, CDR1 is KGHSH, CDR2 LQKENI. This CDR3 contains 13 residues. The V segment lost 1 base and the J segment 5 bases; nucleotides outside the gene matches: 1. The CDR3 nucleotides read TGTGCCAGCTCACCACAGGGGGCCGAGACCCAGTACTTC. Protein product: CASSPQGAETQYF.

The chain joins TRBV7-9 to TRBJ2-3; 9 nucleotides agree with TRBD1. V lost 4 bases to trimming and J lost 1 base; unmatched junction nucleotides: 6. Germline CDR1 reads SEHNR; CDR2 reads FQNEAQ (reference sequence). The CDR3 runs to 16 residues. The CDR3 spells CASSWTGAGRTDTQYF. As DNA, the CDR3 is TGTGCCAGCAGCTGGACAGGGGCCGGACGCACAGATACGCAGTATTTT.

The rearrangement uses TRBV29-1 and TRBJ1-2; 11 bases align to TRBD1. This CDR3 is 13 amino acids long. Trimming cost V 7 bases and J 2 bases; bases outside gene matches: 3. CDR1 is SQVTM, CDR2 ANQGSEA, per germline. The CDR3 coding sequence is TGCAGCGGTGGACAGGGGGCAAACTATGGCTACACCTTC. It is translated as CSGGQGANYGYTF.

The gene calls are TRBV11-3 and TRBJ2-3; D not certain. V was trimmed by 2 bases and J by 3 bases, leaving 9 bases between them. The CDR3 consists of 14 residues. In germline, CDR1 is SGHNT, CDR2 YENEEA. CDR3: CASSLNTRTDTQYF. The CDR3 DNA sequence: TGTGCCAGCAGCTTAAATACCAGAACAGATACGCAGTATTTT.

The genes are TRBV12-3 or TRBV12-4 and TRBJ2-2; D unresolved. The CDR3 contains 11 residues. Trimming took off 6 bases at V and 5 bases at J, with 4 bases between the two ends. The CDR3 bases are TGTGCCAGCAGCCGGACCGGGGAGCTGTTTTTT. Translation: CASSRTGELFF.

This chain's CDR3 is CASSLNRDTEAFF. CDR3 coding DNA: TGTGCCAGCAGCCTAAACAGGGACACTGAAGCTTTCTTT. The chain links TRBV11-3 to TRBJ1-1; tentative D call: TRBD1 (6 bases). The germline V gene has CDR1 SGHNT and CDR2 YENEEA. Deletions cut 5 bases from V and 3 bases from J, with 10 bases between. CDR3 length equals 13 residues.

The chain carries TRBV5-1 and TRBJ2-1; 7 bases agree with TRBD1. With 3 bases clipped from V and 7 bases from J, the junction kept 13 bases outside the gene matches. Germline V CDR1 and CDR2: SGHRS, YFSETQ. The CDR3 spans 16 residues. In DNA form, the CDR3 reads TGCGCCAGCAGCTCCCCCCTACGGACAGGCATGAATGAGCAGTTCTTC. This translates into CASSSPLRTGMNEQFF.

This clone was seen a few times. This CDR3 is also generated by other DNA sequences in the sample. V is TRBV5-1 and J is TRBJ1-1, with a tentative D call TRBD1 (5 bases). The germline gives CDR1 SGHRS, CDR2 YFSETQ. The CDR3 extends over 14 amino acids. Trimming cost V 0 bases and J 2 bases, with 8 bases left between them. CDR3 region: CASSLDRPNTEAFF. The CDR3 DNA is TGCGCCAGCAGCTTGGACAGGCCCAACACTGAAGCTTTCTTT.

This sequence joins TRBV6-4 and TRBJ1-1; possible D gene TRBD1, 5 bases. The germline CDR1 and CDR2 sequences are MRHNA and SNTAGT. This CDR3 is 14 amino acids long. V was cut by 9 bases and J by 1 base, with 15 bases left in between. Here the CDR3 DNA reads TGTGCCAGACCCCCCGGGACTCAGAACACTGAAGCTTTCTTT. Translated, it gives CARPPGTQNTEAFF.

CDR3 DNA sequence: TGTGCCAGCAGCCGGGGTGTTGAAGCTTTCTTT. Translation: CASSRGVEAFF. This chain links TRBV5-4 with TRBJ1-1; D not resolved. The CDR3 is made up of 11 amino acids. Trimming pared 4 bases from V and 7 bases from J, leaving 8 bases between. CDR1 is SGHNT and CDR2 is YYREEE in the germline V gene (reference sequence).

The CDR3 DNA reads as TGCGCCAGCAGCTTGGCAACAGGGGGAACTGAAGCTTTCTTT. Translating it yields CASSLATGGTEAFF. This rearrangement joins TRBV5-1 to TRBJ1-1; 8 bases line up with TRBD1. CDR3 size: 14 residues. Germline CDR1 SGHRS, CDR2 YFSETQ. The J segment lost 5 bases and the V segment lost 0 bases, leaving 3 bases of the junction unmatched.